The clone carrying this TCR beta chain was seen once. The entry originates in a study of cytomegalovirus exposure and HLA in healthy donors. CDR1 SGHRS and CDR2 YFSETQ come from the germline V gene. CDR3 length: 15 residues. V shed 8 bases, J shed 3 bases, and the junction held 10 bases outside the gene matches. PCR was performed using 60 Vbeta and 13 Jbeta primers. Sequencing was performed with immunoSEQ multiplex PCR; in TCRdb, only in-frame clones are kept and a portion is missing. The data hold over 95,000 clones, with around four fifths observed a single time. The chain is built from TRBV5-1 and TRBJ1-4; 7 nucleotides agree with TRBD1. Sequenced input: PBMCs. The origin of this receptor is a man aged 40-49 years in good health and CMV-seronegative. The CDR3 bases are TGCGCCAGTCGACAGGGCGCGCAAGCTAATGAAAAACTGTTTTTT. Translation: CASRQGAQANEKLFF.